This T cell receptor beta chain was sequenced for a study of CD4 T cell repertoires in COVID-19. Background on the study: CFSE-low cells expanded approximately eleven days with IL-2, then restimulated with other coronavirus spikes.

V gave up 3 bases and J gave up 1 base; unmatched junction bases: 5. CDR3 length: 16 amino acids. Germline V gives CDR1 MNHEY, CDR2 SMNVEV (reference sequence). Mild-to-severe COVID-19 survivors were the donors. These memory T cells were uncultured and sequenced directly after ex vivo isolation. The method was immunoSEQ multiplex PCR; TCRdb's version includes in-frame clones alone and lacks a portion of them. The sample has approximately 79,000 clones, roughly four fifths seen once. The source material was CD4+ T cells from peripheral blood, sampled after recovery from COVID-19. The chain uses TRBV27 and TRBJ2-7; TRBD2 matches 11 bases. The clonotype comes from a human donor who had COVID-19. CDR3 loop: CASSFYGTSGSYEQYF. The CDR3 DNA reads TGTGCCAGCAGTTTCTACGGGACTAGCGGTTCCTACGAGCAGTACTTC.